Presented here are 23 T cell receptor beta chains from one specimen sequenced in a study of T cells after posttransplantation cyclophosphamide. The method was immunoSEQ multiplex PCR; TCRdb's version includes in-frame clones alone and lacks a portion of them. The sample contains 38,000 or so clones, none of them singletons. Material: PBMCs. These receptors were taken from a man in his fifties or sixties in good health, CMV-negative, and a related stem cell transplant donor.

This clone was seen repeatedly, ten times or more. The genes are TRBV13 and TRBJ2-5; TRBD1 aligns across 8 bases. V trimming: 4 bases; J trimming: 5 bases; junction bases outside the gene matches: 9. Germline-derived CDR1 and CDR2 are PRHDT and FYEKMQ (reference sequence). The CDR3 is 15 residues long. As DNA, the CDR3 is TGTGCCAGCAGCTCATCCTCAGGGGGCCAGGAGACCCAGTACTTC. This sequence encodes CASSSSSGGQETQYF.

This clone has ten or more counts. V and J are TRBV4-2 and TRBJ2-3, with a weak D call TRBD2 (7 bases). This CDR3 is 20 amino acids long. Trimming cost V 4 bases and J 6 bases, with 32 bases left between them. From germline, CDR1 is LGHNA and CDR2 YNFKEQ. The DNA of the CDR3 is TGTGCCAGCAGCCGCGAGGGGGGGGAGGCGCCAGCGGCGGATTTGGATACGCAGTATTTT. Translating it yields CASSREGGEAPAADLDTQYF.

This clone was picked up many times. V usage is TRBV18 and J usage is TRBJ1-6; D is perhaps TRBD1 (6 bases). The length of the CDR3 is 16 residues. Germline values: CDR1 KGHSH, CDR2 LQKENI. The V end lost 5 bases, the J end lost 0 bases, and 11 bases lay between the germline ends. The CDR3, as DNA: TGTGCCAGCTCAAATACAGGGAGCTCCTATAATTCACCCCTCCACTTT. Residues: CASSNTGSSYNSPLHF.

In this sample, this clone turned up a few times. The DNA of the CDR3 is TGTGCCAGCAGCGTAGGCAGCGGGAGGGGTTCTAGCACAGATACGCAGTATTTT. It is translated as CASSVGSGRGSSTDTQYF. The chain is built from TRBV9 and TRBJ2-3; TRBD2 aligns across 10 bases. Germline CDR1 is SGDLS and CDR2 is YYNGEE. J was trimmed by 0 bases and V by 0 bases; bases with no gene match: 7. The CDR3 is made up of 18 amino acids.

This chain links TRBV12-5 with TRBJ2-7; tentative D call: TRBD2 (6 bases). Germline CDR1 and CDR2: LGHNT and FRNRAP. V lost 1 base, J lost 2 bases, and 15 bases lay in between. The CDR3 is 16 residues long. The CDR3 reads CASGLASRDFPYEQYF. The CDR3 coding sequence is TGTGCTAGTGGTTTGGCCTCAAGGGACTTCCCCTACGAGCAGTACTTC.

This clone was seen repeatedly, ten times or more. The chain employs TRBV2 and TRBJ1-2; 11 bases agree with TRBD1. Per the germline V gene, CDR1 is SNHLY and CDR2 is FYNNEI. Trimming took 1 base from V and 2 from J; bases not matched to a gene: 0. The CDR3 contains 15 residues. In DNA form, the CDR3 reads TGTGCCAGCAGTGAAGGGACAGGGGGCAACTATGGCTACACCTTC. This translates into CASSEGTGGNYGYTF.

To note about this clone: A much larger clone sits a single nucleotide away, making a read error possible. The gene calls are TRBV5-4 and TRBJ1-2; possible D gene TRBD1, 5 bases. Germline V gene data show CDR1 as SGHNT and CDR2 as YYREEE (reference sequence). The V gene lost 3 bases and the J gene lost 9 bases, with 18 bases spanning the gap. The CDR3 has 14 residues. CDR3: CASSSDTNYDSYTF. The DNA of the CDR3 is TGTGCCAGCAGCTCGGACACAAACTACGATAGCTACACCTTC.

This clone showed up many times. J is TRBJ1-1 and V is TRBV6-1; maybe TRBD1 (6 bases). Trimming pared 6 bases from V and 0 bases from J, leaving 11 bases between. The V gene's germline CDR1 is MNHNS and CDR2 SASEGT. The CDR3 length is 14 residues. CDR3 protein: CASSRGQLNTEAFF. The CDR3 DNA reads TGTGCCAGCAGCCGAGGACAGCTGAACACTGAAGCTTTCTTT.

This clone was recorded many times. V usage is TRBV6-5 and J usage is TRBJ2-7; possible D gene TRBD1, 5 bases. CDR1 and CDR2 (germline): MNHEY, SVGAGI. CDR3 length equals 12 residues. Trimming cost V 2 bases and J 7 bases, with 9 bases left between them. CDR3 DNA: TGTGCCAGCAGTTACGGGAAGGGGGAGCAGTACTTC. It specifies CASSYGKGEQYF.

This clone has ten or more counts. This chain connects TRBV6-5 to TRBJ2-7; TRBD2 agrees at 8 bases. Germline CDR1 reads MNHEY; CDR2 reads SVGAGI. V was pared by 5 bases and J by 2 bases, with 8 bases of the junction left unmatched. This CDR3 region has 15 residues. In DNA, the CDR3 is TGTGCCAGCAGTAGCCAAGCGGGAGCTGCCTACGAGCAGTACTTC. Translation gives CASSSQAGAAYEQYF.

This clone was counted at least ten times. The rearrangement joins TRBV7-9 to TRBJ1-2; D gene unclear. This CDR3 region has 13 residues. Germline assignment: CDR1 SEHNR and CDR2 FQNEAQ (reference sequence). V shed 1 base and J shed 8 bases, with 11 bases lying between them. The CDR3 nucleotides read TGTGCCAGCAGCTTAGGCTCTAGTGAAGGCTACACCTTC. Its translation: CASSLGSSEGYTF.

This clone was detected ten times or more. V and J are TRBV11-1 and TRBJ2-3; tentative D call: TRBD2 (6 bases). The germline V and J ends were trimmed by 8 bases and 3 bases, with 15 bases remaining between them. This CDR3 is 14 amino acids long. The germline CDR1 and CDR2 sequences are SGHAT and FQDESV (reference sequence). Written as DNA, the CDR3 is TGTGCCAGCGGACGGGGGAAGCCGACAGATACGCAGTATTTT. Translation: CASGRGKPTDTQYF.

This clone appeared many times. CDR3 residues: CASFQSALAKNIQYF. The CDR3 DNA reads TGTGCCTCCTTTCAATCCGCGTTAGCCAAAAACATTCAGTACTTC. The J gene is TRBJ2-4, the V gene TRBV2, with no clear D. V was shortened by 11 bases and J by 0 bases, with 17 bases between the two germline ends. Germline V CDR1 and CDR2: SNHLY, FYNNEI. The CDR3 has 15 amino acids.

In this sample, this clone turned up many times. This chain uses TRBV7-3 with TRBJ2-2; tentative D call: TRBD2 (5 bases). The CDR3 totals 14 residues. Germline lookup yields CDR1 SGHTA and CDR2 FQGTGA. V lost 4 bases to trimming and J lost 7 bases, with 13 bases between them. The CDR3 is CASSSDSYSGELFF. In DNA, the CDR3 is TGTGCCAGCAGCTCGGACTCGTACAGCGGGGAGCTGTTTTTT. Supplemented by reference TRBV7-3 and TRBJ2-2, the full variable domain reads GAGVSQTPSNKVTEKGKYVELRCDPISGHTALYWYRQSLGQGPEFLIYFQGTGAADDSGLPNDRFFAVRPEGSVSTLKIQRTERGDSAVYLCASSSDSYSGELFFGEGSRLTVL.

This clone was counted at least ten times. CDR3 in DNA: TGTGCCAGCAGCTCCCCCGGGACTAGGGGCACAGATACGCAGTATTTT. Translating gives CASSSPGTRGTDTQYF. This rearrangement joins TRBV7-3 to TRBJ2-3, with 8 bases matching TRBD2. The CDR3 totals 16 residues. The trim removed 4 bases at V and 1 base at J, leaving 7 bases unmatched. In germline, CDR1 is SGHTA, CDR2 FQGTGA.

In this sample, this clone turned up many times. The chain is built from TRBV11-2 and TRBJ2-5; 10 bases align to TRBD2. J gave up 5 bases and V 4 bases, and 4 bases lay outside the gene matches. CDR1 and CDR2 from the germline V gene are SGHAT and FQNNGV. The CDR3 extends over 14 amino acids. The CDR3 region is CASSSSGGGETQYF. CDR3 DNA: TGTGCCAGCAGCTCTAGCGGGGGTGGGGAGACCCAGTACTTC.

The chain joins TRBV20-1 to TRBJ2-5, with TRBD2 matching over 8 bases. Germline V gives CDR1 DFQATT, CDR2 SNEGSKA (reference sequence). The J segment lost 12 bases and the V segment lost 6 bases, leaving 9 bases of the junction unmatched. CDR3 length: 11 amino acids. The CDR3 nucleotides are TGCAGTGCATCTCGGGGGGGCCGGGAGTACTTC. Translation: CSASRGGREYF.

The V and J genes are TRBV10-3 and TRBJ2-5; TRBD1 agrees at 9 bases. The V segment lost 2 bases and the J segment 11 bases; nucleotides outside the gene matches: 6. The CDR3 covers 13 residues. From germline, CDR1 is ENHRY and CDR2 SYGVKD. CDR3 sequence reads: CAISETGGGEQYF. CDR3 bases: TGTGCCATCAGTGAGACAGGGGGCGGGGAGCAGTACTTC.

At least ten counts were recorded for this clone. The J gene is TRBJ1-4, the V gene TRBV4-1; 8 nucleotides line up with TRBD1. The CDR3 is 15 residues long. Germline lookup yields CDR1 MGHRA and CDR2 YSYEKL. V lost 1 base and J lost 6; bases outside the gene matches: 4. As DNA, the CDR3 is TGCGCCAGCAGCCAAGGACAGGGGAGGGATGAAAAACTGTTTTTT. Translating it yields CASSQGQGRDEKLFF.

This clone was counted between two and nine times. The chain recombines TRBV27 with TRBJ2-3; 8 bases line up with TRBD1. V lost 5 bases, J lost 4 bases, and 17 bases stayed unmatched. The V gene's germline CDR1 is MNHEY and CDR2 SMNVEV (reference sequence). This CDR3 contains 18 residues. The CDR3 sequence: CASSPLPPGGEWADTQYF. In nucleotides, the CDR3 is TGTGCCAGCAGTCCCCTACCCCCAGGGGGCGAGTGGGCAGATACGCAGTATTTT.

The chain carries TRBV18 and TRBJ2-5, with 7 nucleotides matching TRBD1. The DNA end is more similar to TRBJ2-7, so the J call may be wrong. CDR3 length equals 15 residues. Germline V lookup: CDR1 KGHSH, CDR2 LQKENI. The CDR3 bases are TGTGCCAGCTCACCTAGACAGGGAAGCTCCTACGAGCAGTACTTC. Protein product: CASSPRQGSSYEQYF.

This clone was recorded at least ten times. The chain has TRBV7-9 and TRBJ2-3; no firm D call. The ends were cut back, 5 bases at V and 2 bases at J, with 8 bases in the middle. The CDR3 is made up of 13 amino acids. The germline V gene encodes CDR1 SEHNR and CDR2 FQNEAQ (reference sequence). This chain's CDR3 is CASSPADTDTQYF. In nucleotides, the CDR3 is TGTGCCAGCAGCCCCGCAGACACAGATACGCAGTATTTT.

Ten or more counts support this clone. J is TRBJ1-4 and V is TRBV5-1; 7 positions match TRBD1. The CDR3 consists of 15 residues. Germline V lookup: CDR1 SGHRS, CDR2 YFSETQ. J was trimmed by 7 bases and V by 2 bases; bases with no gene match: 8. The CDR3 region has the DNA TGCGCCAGCAGCTTTCAGGGACAGTTCAGTGAAAAACTGTTTTTT. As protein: CASSFQGQFSEKLFF.